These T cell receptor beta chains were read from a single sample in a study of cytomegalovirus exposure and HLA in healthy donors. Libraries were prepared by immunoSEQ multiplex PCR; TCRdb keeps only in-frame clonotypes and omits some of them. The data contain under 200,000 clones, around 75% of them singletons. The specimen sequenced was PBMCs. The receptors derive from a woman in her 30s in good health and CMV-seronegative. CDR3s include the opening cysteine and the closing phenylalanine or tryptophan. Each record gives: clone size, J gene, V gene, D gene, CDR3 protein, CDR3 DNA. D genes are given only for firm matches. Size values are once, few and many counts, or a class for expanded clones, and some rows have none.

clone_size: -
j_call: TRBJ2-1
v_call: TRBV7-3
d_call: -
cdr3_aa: CASSLQTNNEQFF
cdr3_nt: TGTGCCAGCAGCTTGCAAACTAACAATGAGCAGTTCTTC

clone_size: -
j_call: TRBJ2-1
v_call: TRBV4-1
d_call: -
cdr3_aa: CASSLSGHKQFF
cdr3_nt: TGCGCCAGCAGCCTATCGGGACACAAGCAGTTCTTC

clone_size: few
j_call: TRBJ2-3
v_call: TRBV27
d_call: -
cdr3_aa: CASSSPVWSTDTQYF
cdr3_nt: TGTGCCAGCAGTTCCCCAGTATGGAGCACAGATACGCAGTATTTT

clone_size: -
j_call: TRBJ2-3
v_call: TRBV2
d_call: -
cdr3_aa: CASSEAVGGADTQYF
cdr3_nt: TGTGCCAGCAGTGAAGCGGTCGGGGGAGCAGATACGCAGTATTTT

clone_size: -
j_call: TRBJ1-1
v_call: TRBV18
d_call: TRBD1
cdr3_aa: CASSSQGARNTEAFF
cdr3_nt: TGTGCCAGCTCAAGTCAGGGGGCCCGTAACACTGAAGCTTTCTTT

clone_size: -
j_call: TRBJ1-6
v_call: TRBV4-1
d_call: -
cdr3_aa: CASSQVLGQQYNSPLHF
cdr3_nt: TGCGCCAGCAGCCAAGTCTTAGGACAGCAATATAATTCACCCCTCCACTTT

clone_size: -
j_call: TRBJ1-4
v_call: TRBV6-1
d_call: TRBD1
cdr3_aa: CASSERTGGQKLFF
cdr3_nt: TGTGCCAGCAGTGAAAGGACAGGGGGCCAAAAACTGTTTTTT

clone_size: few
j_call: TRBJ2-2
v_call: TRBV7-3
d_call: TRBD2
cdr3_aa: CASSLTGGDTGELFF
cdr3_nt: TGTGCCAGCAGCTTAACGGGGGGGGACACCGGGGAGCTGTTTTTT

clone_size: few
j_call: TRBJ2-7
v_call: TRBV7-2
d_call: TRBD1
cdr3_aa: CASSSDRGRYEQYF
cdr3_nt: TGTGCCAGCAGCTCCGACAGGGGTCGGTACGAGCAGTACTTC

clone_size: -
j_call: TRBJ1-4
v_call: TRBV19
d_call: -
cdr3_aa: CASSIRETTNEKLFF
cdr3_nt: TGTGCCAGTAGTATAAGAGAAACAACTAATGAAAAACTGTTTTTT

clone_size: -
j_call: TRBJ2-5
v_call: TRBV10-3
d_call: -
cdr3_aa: CAIADSMQETQYF
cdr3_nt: TGTGCCATCGCAGACTCGATGCAAGAGACCCAGTACTTC

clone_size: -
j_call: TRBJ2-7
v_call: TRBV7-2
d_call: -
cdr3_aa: CASSPRVGSSYEQYF
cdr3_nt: TGTGCCAGCAGCCCCCGGGTCGGAAGCTCCTACGAGCAGTACTTC

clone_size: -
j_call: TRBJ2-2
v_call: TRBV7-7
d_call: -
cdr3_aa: CASSLVNGGAGELFF
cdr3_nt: TGTGCCAGCAGCTTAGTTAATGGGGGCGCCGGGGAGCTGTTTTTT

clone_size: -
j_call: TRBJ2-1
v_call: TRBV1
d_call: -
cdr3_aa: CTSSQEGWVGTSGSYEQFF
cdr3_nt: TGCACCAGCAGCCAAGAAGGTTGGGTCGGGACTAGCGGGAGTTATGAGCAGTTCTTC

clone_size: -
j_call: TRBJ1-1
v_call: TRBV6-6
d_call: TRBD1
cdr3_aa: CASSYSDRPEAFF
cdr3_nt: TGTGCCAGCAGTTACTCGGACAGGCCTGAAGCTTTCTTT

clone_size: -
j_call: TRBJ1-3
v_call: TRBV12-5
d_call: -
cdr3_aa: CASGSGPGTGNTIYF
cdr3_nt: TGTGCTAGTGGTTCCGGTCCCGGGACAGGAAACACCATATATTTT

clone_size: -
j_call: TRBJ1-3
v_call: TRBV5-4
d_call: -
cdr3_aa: CASSLPGTPGNTIYF
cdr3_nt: TGTGCCAGCAGCTTGCCAGGGACACCAGGAAACACCATATATTTT

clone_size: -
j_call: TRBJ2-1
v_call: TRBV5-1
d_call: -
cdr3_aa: CASSLSGTHNEQFF
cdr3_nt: TGCGCCAGCAGCCTATCCGGGACTCACAATGAGCAGTTCTTC

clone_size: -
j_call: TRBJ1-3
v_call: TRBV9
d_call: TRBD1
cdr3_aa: CASSEQGAPGNTIYF
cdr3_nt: TGTGCCAGCAGCGAACAGGGGGCCCCTGGAAACACCATATATTTT

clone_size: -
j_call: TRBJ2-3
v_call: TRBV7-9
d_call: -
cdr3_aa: CASRSQGYDTQYF
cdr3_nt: TGTGCCAGCAGATCACAGGGATACGATACGCAGTATTTT

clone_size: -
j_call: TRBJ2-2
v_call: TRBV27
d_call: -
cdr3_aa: CASSPPPVRALNTGELFF
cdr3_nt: TGTGCCAGCAGTCCACCCCCCGTGAGGGCCTTGAACACCGGGGAGCTGTTTTTT

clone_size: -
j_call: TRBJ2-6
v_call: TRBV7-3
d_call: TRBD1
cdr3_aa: CASSDRQGAGANVLTF
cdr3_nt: TGTGCCAGCAGCGACCGACAGGGGGCTGGGGCCAACGTCCTGACTTTC

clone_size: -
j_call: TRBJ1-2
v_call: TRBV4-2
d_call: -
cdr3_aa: CASSQERGTRYNYGYTF
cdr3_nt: TGTGCCAGCAGCCAAGAAAGGGGTACGCGTTATAACTATGGCTACACCTTC

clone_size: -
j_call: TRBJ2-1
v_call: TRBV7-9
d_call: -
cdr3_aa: CASSPGYAGENNEQFF
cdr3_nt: TGTGCCAGCAGCCCGGGGTACGCTGGGGAAAACAATGAGCAGTTCTTC

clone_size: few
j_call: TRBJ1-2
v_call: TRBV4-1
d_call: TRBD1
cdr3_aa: CASSQVAQGGNYGYTF
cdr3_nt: TGCGCCAGCAGCCAAGTTGCACAGGGGGGTAACTATGGCTACACCTTC

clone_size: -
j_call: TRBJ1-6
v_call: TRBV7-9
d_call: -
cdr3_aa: CASSLGRGWNSPLHF
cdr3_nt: TGTGCCAGCAGCTTAGGGCGGGGTTGGAATTCACCCCTCCACTTT

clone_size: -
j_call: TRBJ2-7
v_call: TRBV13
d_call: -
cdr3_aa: CASSLGRLLEQYF
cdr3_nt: TGTGCCAGCAGCTTAGGCCGACTACTCGAGCAGTACTTC

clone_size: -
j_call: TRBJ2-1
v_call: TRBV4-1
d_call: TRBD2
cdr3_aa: CASSQDGGGAYNEQFF
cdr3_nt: TGCGCCAGCAGCCAAGATGGCGGGGGGGCGTACAATGAGCAGTTCTTC

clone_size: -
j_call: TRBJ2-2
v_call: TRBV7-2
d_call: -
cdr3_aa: CASSLGTGLNTGELFF
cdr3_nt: TGTGCCAGCAGCTTAGGGACGGGATTGAACACCGGGGAGCTGTTTTTT

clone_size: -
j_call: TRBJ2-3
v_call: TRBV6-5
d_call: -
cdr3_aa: CASSYSRRVTDTQYF
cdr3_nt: TGTGCCAGCAGTTACTCGAGGCGTGTAACAGATACGCAGTATTTT

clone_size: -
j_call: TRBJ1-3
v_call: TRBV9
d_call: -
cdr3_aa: CASSGALGFRGSGNTIYF
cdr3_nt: TGTGCCAGCAGCGGGGCCTTGGGGTTCAGGGGCTCTGGAAACACCATATATTTT

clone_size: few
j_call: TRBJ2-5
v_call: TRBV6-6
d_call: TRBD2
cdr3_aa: CASSYRWGGETQYF
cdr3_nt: TGTGCCAGCAGTTACCGGTGGGGGGGAGAGACCCAGTACTTC

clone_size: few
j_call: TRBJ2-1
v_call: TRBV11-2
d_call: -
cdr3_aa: CASSPGTQGWDEQFF
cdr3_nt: TGTGCCAGCAGCCCTGGGACCCAGGGGTGGGATGAGCAGTTCTTC

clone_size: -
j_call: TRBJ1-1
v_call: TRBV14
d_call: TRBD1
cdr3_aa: CASSQDLRGRAFF
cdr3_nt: TGTGCCAGCAGCCAAGACCTCAGGGGGCGAGCTTTCTTT

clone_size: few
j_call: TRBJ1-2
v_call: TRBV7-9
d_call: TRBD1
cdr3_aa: CASSPSGQGRLYGYTF
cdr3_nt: TGTGCCAGCAGCCCAAGTGGACAGGGCCGACTCTATGGCTACACCTTC

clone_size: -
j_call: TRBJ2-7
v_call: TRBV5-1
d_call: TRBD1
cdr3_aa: CASSIGQGAYEQYF
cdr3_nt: TGCGCCAGCAGCATTGGACAGGGGGCATACGAGCAGTACTTC

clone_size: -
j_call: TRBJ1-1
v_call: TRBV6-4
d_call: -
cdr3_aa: CASSEGSWTEAFF
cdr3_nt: TGTGCCAGCAGTGAGGGGAGTTGGACTGAAGCTTTCTTT

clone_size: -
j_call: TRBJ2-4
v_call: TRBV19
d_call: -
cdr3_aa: CASSIDHQRRNIQYF
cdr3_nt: TGTGCCAGTAGTATAGATCACCAGCGGAGAAACATTCAGTACTTC

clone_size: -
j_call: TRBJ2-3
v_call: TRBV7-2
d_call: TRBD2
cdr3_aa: CASSLVLAGVPDTQYF
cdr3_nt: TGTGCCAGCAGCTTAGTTTTAGCGGGAGTCCCAGATACGCAGTATTTT

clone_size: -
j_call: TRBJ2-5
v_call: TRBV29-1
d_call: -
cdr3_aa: CSVEDLDRWETQYF
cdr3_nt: TGCAGCGTTGAAGATCTTGACAGGTGGGAGACCCAGTACTTC

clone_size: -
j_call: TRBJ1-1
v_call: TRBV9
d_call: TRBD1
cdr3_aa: CASSVGATGDEAFF
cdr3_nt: TGTGCCAGCAGCGTAGGGGCGACAGGGGATGAAGCTTTCTTT

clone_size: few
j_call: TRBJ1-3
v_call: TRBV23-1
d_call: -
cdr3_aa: CASSQSGPLTGNTIYF
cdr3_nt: TGCGCCAGCAGTCAATCGGGGCCCCTTACTGGAAACACCATATATTTT

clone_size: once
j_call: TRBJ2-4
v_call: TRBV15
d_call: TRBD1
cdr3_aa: CATSRDEGATAKNIQYF
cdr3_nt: TGTGCCACCAGCAGAGACGAGGGGGCCACGGCCAAAAACATTCAGTACTTC

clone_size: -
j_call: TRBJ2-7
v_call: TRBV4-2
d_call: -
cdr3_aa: CASSQEVLAGNEQYF
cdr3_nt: TGTGCCAGCAGCCAAGAGGTACTAGCTGGGAACGAGCAGTACTTC

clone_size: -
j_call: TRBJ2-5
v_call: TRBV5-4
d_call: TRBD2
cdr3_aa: CASSLGSSGRGETQYF
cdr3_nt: TGTGCCAGCAGCTTGGGATCTAGCGGGAGAGGAGAGACCCAGTACTTC

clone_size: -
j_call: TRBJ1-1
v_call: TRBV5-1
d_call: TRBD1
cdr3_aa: CASSPGQGNTEAFF
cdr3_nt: TGCGCCAGCAGCCCGGGACAGGGGAACACTGAAGCTTTCTTT

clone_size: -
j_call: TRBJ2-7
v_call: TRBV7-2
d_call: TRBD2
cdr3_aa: CASSLTSGAPSYEQYF
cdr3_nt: TGTGCCAGCAGCTTAACTAGCGGGGCCCCCTCCTACGAGCAGTACTTC

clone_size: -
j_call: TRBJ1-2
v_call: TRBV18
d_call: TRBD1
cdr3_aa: CASSLPGTGEVYGYTF
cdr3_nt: TGTGCCAGCTCACTTCCCGGGACAGGGGAGGTCTATGGCTACACCTTC

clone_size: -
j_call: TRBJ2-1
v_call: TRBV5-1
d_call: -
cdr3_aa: CASSPLEGGLRNEQFF
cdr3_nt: TGCGCCAGCAGCCCCCTGGAGGGGGGGCTTAGGAATGAGCAGTTCTTC

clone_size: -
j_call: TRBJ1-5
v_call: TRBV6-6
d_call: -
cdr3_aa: CASSPSTGSAQHF
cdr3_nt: TGTGCCAGCTCCCCCAGCACGGGGAGTGCCCAGCATTTT

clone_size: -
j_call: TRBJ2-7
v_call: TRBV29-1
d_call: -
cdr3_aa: CSVDLSTGSYEQYF
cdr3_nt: TGCAGCGTTGATTTGTCCACAGGTTCCTACGAGCAGTACTTC

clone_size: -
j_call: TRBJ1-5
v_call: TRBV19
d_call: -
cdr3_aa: CASSIGITGNQPQHF
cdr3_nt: TGTGCCAGTAGTATAGGGATAACAGGGAATCAGCCCCAGCATTTT

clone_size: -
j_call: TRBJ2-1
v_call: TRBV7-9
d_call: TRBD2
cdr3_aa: CASSSQIGTSGGVYEQFF
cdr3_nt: TGTGCCAGCAGCTCTCAAATAGGGACTAGCGGGGGGGTGTATGAGCAGTTCTTC

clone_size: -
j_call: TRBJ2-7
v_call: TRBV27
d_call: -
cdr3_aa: CASSSNQDYHEQYF
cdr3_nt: TGTGCCAGCAGTTCAAATCAAGACTACCACGAGCAGTACTTC

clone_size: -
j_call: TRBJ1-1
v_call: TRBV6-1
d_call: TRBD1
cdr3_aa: CASRQLVDRVAFF
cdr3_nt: TGTGCCAGCAGACAATTGGTTGACAGGGTAGCTTTCTTT